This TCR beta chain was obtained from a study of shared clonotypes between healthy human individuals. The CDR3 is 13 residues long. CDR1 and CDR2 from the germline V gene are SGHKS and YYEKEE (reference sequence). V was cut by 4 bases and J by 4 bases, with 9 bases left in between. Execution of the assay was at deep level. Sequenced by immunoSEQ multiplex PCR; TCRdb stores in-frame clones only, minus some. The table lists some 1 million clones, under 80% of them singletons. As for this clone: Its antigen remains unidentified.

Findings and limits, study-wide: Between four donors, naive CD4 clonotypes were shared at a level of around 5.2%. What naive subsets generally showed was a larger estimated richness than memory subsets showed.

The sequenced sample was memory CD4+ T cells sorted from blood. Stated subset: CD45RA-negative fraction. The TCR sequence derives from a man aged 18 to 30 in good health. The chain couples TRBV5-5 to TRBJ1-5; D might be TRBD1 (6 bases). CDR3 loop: CASSVDRNQPQHF. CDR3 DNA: TGTGCCAGCAGCGTAGACAGGAATCAGCCCCAGCATTTT.